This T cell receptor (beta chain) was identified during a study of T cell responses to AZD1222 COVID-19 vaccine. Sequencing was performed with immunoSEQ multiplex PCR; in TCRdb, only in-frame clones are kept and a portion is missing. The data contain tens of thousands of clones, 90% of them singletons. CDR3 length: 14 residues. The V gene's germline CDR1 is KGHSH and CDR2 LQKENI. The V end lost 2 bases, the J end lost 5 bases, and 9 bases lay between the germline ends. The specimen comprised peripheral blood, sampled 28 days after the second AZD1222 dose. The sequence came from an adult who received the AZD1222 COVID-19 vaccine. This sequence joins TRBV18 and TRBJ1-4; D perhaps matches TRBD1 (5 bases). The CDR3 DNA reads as TGTGCCAGCTCACCAAGTGGGGGGAATGAAAAACTGTTTTTT. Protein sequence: CASSPSGGNEKLFF.